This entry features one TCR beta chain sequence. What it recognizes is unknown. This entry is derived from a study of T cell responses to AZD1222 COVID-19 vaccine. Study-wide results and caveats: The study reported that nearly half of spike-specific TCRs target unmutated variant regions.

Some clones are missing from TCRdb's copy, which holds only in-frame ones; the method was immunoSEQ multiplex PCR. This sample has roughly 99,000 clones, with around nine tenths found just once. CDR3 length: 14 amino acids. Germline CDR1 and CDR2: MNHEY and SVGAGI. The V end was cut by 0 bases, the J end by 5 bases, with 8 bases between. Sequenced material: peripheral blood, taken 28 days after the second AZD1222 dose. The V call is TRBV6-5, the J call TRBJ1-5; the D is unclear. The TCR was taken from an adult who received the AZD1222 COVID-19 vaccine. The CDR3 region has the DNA TGTGCCAGCAGTTACTCGAAAGGATATCAGCCCCAGCATTTT. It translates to CASSYSKGYQPQHF.